One sample yielded the 16 T cell receptor beta chains listed below, sequenced in a study of human T cells and chemical hapten exposure. Time point: patch test 2, 6 weeks after DPC sensitization. Treatment given: therapeutic diphenylcyclopropenone sensitization with weekly scalp DPC. TCRdb re-derived calls from the RACE reads in MiXCR, one entry per CDR3 protein. Of about 82,000 distinct CDR3 sequences listed, about 10% are singletons. The sequenced sample was whole blood, obtained in connection with sensitization to the hapten diphenylcyclopropenone (DPC). The receptor set was obtained from a woman in her 50s with alopecia areata. Some clones in this sample may be carry-over from other donors' samples.

This clonotype appeared many times. V and J are TRBV3-1 and TRBJ2-1; D gene unclear. Germline V gene lookup returns CDR1 LGHDT and CDR2 YNNKEL (reference sequence). This CDR3 spans 15 amino acids. V was shortened by 4 bases and J by 6 bases, with 16 bases between the two germline ends. CDR3 loop: CASSPSHGWRNEQFF. CDR3 sequence (DNA): TGTGCCAGCAGCCCAAGCCATGGCTGGCGCAATGAGCAGTTCTTC.

This clonotype turned up a few times. This chain joins TRBV20-1 and TRBJ2-7; 8 bases match TRBD2. Germline-derived CDR1 and CDR2 are DFQATT and SNEGSKA (reference sequence). With V trimmed by 2 bases and J by 5 bases, 8 bases remained unmatched. The CDR3 consists of 14 residues. The CDR3, as DNA: TGCAGTGCTAGATCCCAGCTAGCGGGCGACGAGCAGTACTTC. It codes for CSARSQLAGDEQYF.

This clonotype was found many times. The V and J genes are TRBV12-3 or TRBV12-4 and TRBJ1-1, with D hard to call. V was trimmed by 5 bases and J by 1 base, leaving 11 bases between them. The CDR3 has 14 residues. The CDR3 reads CASSNGRRNTEAFF. CDR3 nucleotide sequence: TGTGCCAGCAGTAACGGACGGCGGAACACTGAAGCTTTCTTT.

This clonotype was detected many times. V is TRBV28 and J is TRBJ1-2; tentatively, D is TRBD1 (6 bases). This CDR3 has 14 amino acids. The germline V gene encodes CDR1 MDHEN and CDR2 SYDVKM. Trimming left V 10 bases short and J 4 bases short, with 19 bases between. CDR3 nucleotides: TGTGCCACTAATGTGGGGGGCGGAACCTATGGCTACACCTTC. Translation: CATNVGGGTYGYTF.

The sample holds a few counts of this clonotype. V gene TRBV12-3 or TRBV12-4 combines with J gene TRBJ2-5, with TRBD1 matching over 7 bases. This CDR3 comprises 13 residues. V shed 3 bases and J 3 bases; nucleotides not matched to a gene: 1. The CDR3 here is CASSLGQKETQYF. CDR3 DNA sequence: TGTGCCAGCAGTTTGGGACAGAAAGAGACCCAGTACTTC.

This clonotype has a count of ten or more. V is TRBV20-1 and J is TRBJ1-4; D gene uncertain. Trimming stripped 6 bases from V and 0 bases from J, with 11 bases between. CDR3 length: 14 amino acids. Germline assignment: CDR1 DFQATT and CDR2 SNEGSKA (reference sequence). The CDR3 here is CSAAPVATNEKLFF. DNA of the CDR3: TGCAGTGCGGCCCCGGTTGCAACTAATGAAAAACTGTTTTTT.

The rearrangement links TRBV29-1 to TRBJ2-7; D call uncertain. This CDR3 region has 13 residues. Germline-derived CDR1 and CDR2 are SQVTM and ANQGSEA. V lost 2 bases and J lost 0, with 8 bases in between. The CDR3 DNA reads TGCAGCGTTGAATCCGGATTCTCCTACGAGCAGTACTTC. It encodes CSVESGFSYEQYF.

This clonotype was counted ten times or more. The chain joins TRBV9 to TRBJ2-1; D might be TRBD2 (6 bases). In germline, CDR1 is SGDLS, CDR2 YYNGEE. The CDR3 runs 15 residues. With 1 base removed from V and 0 bases from J, the gap between germline ends came to 8 bases. CDR3 residues: CASSVTSFSYNEQFF. DNA for the CDR3: TGTGCCAGCAGCGTAACTAGCTTCTCCTACAATGAGCAGTTCTTC.

This clonotype has more than one count but fewer than ten. The V gene is TRBV12-3 or TRBV12-4, the J gene TRBJ2-4, with D tentatively TRBD1 or TRBD2 (5 bases each). The CDR3 loop spans 14 amino acids. Trimming shortened V by 3 bases and J by 2 bases, and 8 bases separated the two germline ends. The CDR3 DNA follows: TGTGCCAGCAGTTTTTGGGGGTCCAAAAACATTCAGTACTTC. Protein: CASSFWGSKNIQYF.

Only a few counts were recorded for this clonotype. The rearrangement links TRBV3-1 to TRBJ2-7; D call uncertain. The length of the CDR3 is 14 residues. Germline V lookup: CDR1 LGHDT, CDR2 YNNKEL (reference sequence). Trimming removed 4 bases from V and 5 bases from J, with 15 bases in between. The CDR3 sequence is CASSRTNKDHEQYF. CDR3 nucleotides: TGTGCCAGCAGCCGGACGAACAAAGATCACGAGCAGTACTTC.

The V and J genes are TRBV27 and TRBJ2-3; the match to TRBD1 covers 7 bases. Germline-derived CDR1 and CDR2 are MNHEY and SMNVEV (reference sequence). CDR3 length: 14 residues. Germline trimming cut 4 bases from V and 7 bases from J; bases unmatched to any gene: 8. The CDR3 is CASSYRWDSHTQYF. CDR3 in DNA: TGTGCCAGCAGTTACCGATGGGACAGTCATACGCAGTATTTT.

The chain is built from TRBV7-9 and TRBJ1-1; a possible D gene is TRBD1 (5 bases). Germline V lookup: CDR1 SEHNR, CDR2 FQNEAQ (reference sequence). This CDR3 has 15 residues. Between the trimmed V and J ends, which lost 6 bases and 4 bases, there was a span of 18 bases. This chain's CDR3 is CASRAGRASATEAFF. DNA for the CDR3: TGTGCCAGCAGGGCGGGCAGGGCGTCCGCCACTGAAGCTTTCTTT.

This clonotype appeared many times. The rearrangement joins TRBV19 to TRBJ1-5; tentatively, D is TRBD1 (5 bases). The CDR3 sequence is 14 residues long. Germline V gene data show CDR1 as LNHDA and CDR2 as SQIVND (reference sequence). With 7 bases removed from V and 5 bases from J, the gap between germline ends came to 15 bases. The DNA for the CDR3 is TGTGCCAGTAAAGGGCAGGGTAGGGATCAGCCCCAGCATTTT. Its protein product is CASKGQGRDQPQHF.

A few counts support this clonotype. The chain joins TRBV20-1 to TRBJ1-6; perhaps TRBD1 as D (6 bases). The CDR3 consists of 13 residues. The V gene's germline CDR1 is DFQATT and CDR2 SNEGSKA (reference sequence). Trimming stripped 3 bases from V and 8 bases from J, with 11 bases between. The CDR3 nucleotides read TGCAGTGCTAGGGGGACACTTTATTCACCCCTCCACTTT. Translation gives CSARGTLYSPLHF.

This clonotype was seen a handful of times. This chain uses TRBV24-1 with TRBJ2-1; D is uncertain. The CDR3 is made up of 13 amino acids. From germline, CDR1 is KGHDR and CDR2 SFDVKD. V was trimmed by 6 bases and J by 4 bases, leaving 9 bases between them. CDR3 amino acids: CATSNLEYNEQFF. DNA for the CDR3: TGTGCCACCAGTAATCTGGAATACAATGAGCAGTTCTTC.

This clonotype was observed a few times. This rearrangement joins TRBV10-1 to TRBJ2-1, with 10 bases lining up with TRBD2. CDR1 WNHNN and CDR2 SYGVQD come from the germline V gene (reference sequence). V was clipped by 6 bases and J by 0 bases; unmatched bases: 8. The CDR3 loop spans 17 amino acids. The CDR3: CASSSGRAGYSYNEQFF. The CDR3 DNA reads TGCGCCAGCAGCAGCGGGAGGGCCGGGTACTCCTACAATGAGCAGTTCTTC.